The clone carrying this T cell receptor beta chain was observed a few times. The antigen is not known. Individuals with ophthalmopathy presented a Clinical Activity Score of at least 3, a NOSPECS grade of at least 4 and a duration under 3 months. This entry belongs to a study of T cells in Graves' hyperthyroidism and ophthalmopathy. General study findings and limits: Appearing also in blood were most of the thyroid clonotypes expanded above 0.001.

V dropped 3 bases and J dropped 6 bases, with 9 bases sitting between them. There are 13 residues in the CDR3. Amplification of TCR beta CDR3 regions was performed using RNA transcripts as template. TCR CDR3 regions were first amplified by RT-PCR with HTBI primers. MiXCR, applied by TCRdb to the multiplex PCR reads, yields one record per CDR3 protein. The repertoire includes almost 500,000 distinct CDR3 sequences, under 25% of them detected once, and roughly 49% sits in the top ten. Sequences were obtained from blood. V is TRBV12-3 or TRBV12-4 and J is TRBJ1-5; D unresolved. The clonotype comes from a woman aged 70-85 years with Graves' ophthalmopathy. In nucleotides, the CDR3 is TGTGCCAGCAGTTTTATCGGGCTTCAGCCCCAGCATTTT. It specifies CASSFIGLQPQHF.